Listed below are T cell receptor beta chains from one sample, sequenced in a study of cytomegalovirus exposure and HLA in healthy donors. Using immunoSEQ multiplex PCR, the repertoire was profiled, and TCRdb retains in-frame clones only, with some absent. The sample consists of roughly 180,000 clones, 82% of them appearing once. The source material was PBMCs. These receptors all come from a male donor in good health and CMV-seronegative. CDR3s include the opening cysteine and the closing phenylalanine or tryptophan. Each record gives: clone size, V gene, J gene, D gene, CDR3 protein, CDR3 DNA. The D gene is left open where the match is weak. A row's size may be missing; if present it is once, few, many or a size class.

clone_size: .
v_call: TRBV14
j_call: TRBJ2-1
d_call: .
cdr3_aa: CASSQDRLTGEGYNEQFF
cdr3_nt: TGTGCCAGCAGCCAAGATCGCCTGACAGGGGAGGGTTACAATGAGCAGTTCTTC

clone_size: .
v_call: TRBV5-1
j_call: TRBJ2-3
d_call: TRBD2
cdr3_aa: CASSLWGQRGPAEDTQYF
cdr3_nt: TGCGCCAGCAGCTTGTGGGGCCAGCGGGGGCCCGCTGAAGATACGCAGTATTTT

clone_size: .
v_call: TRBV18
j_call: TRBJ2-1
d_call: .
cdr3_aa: CASSPKRPGQSSYNEQFF
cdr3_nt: TGTGCCAGCTCACCAAAGCGCCCTGGCCAGAGCTCCTACAATGAGCAGTTCTTC

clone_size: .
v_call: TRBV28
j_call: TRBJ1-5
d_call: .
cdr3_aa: CASSLTGSQPQHF
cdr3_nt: TGTGCCAGCAGTTTAACGGGATCCCAGCCCCAGCATTTT

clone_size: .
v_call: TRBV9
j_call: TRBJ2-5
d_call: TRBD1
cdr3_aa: CASSGGWGRGNQETQYF
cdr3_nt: TGTGCCAGCAGCGGAGGGTGGGGCAGGGGGAACCAAGAGACCCAGTACTTC

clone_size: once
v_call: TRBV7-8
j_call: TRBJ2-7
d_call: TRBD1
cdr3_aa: CASSPTGGTVGEQYF
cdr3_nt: TGTGCCAGCAGCCCCACAGGGGGCACGGTGGGCGAGCAGTACTTC

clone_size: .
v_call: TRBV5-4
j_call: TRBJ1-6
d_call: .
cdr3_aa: CASSLAGQLPVDYSPLHF
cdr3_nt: TGTGCCAGCAGCTTGGCGGGACAACTTCCCGTAGATTATTCACCCCTCCACTTT

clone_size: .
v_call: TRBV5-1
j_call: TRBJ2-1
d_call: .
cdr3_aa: CASSLRESSEQFF
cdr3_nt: TGCGCCAGCAGCTTGAGGGAGTCCAGTGAGCAGTTCTTC

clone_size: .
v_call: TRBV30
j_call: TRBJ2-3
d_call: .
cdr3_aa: CAWTPRGDIGTDTQYF
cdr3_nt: TGTGCCTGGACTCCCCGGGGGGACATTGGCACAGATACGCAGTATTTT

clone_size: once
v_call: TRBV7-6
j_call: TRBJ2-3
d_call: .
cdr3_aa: CASSSGAGRDTQYF
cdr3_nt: TGTGCCAGCAGCTCTGGGGCGGGGAGAGATACGCAGTATTTT

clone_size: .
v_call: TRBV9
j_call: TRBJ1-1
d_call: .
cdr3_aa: CASSVGTVNTEAFF
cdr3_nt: TGTGCCAGCAGCGTAGGGACAGTGAACACTGAAGCTTTCTTT

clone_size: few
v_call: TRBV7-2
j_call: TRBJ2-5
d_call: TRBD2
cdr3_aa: CASSFERERAQYF
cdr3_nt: TGTGCCAGCAGCTTCGAGCGGGAGCGGGCCCAGTACTTC

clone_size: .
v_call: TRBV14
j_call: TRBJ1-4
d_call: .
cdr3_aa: CASSQGNRAGEKLFF
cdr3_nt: TGTGCCAGCAGCCAAGGGAACAGGGCTGGGGAAAAACTGTTTTTT

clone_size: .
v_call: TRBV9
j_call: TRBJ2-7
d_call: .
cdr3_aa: CASRRDGEQYF
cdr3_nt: TGTGCCAGTCGACGGGATGGCGAGCAGTACTTC

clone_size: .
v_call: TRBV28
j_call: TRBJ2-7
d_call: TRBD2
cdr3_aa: CASSFWTSGSYEQYF
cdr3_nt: TGTGCCAGCAGTTTCTGGACTAGTGGATCCTACGAGCAGTACTTC

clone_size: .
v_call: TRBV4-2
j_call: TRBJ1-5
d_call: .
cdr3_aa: CASSQDGVQPQHF
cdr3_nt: TGTGCCAGCAGCCAAGACGGAGTTCAGCCCCAGCATTTT

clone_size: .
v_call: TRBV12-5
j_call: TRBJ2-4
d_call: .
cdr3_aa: CASGPTGSIAKNIQYF
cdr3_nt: TGTGCTAGTGGTCCCACAGGATCGATAGCCAAAAACATTCAGTACTTC

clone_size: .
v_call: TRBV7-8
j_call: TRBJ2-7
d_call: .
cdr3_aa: CASSLVTVSEQYF
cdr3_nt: TGTGCCAGCAGCTTAGTCACGGTCTCGGAGCAGTACTTC

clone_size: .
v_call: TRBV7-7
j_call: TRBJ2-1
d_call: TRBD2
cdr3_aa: CASSVAYSGSYNEQFF
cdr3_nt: TGTGCCAGCAGCGTAGCCTATAGCGGGTCCTACAATGAGCAGTTCTTC

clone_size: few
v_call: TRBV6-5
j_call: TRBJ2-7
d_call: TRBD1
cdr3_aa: CASSSEDRATYEQYF
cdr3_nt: TGTGCCAGCAGTTCCGAAGACAGGGCTACCTACGAGCAGTACTTC

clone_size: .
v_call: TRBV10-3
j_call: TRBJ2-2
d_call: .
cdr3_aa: CATQGTGELFF
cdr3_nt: TGTGCCACCCAGGGGACCGGGGAGCTGTTTTTT

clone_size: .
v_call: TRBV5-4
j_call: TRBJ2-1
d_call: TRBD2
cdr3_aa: CASSGRTSGIYNEQFF
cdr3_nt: TGTGCCAGCAGCGGTAGGACTAGCGGGATATACAATGAGCAGTTCTTC

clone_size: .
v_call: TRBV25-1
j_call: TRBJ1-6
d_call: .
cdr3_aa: CASSEAGVNSPLHF
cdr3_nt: TGTGCCAGCAGTGAGGCAGGGGTCAATTCACCCCTCCACTTT

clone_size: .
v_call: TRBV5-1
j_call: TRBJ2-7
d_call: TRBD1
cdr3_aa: CASSRTGSYEQYF
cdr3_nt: TGCGCCAGCAGCAGGACAGGGAGCTACGAGCAGTACTTC

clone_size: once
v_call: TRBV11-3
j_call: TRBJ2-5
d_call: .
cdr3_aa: CASSLEGGQETQYF
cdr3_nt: TGTGCCAGCAGCTTAGAGGGAGGCCAAGAGACCCAGTACTTC

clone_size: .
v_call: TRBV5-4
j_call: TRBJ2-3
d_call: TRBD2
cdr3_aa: CASSLLLAGASTDTQYF
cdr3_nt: TGTGCCAGCAGCTTGCTGCTAGCGGGGGCTAGCACAGATACGCAGTATTTT

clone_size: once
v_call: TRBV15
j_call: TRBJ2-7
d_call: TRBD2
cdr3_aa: CATSSLLAGGPYEQYF
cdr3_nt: TGTGCCACCAGCAGTCTCCTAGCGGGAGGCCCCTACGAGCAGTACTTC

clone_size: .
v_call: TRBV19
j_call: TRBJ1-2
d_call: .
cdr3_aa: CASRHLSNYGYTF
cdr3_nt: TGTGCCAGTCGACACCTTTCTAACTATGGCTACACCTTC

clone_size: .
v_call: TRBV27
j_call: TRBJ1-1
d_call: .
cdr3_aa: CASSPQQASTEAFF
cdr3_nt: TGTGCCAGCAGCCCACAACAAGCGAGCACTGAAGCTTTCTTT

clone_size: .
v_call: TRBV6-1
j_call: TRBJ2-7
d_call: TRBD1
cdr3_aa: CASSPGQVTYEQYF
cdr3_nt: TGTGCCAGCTCACCGGGACAGGTGACCTACGAGCAGTACTTC

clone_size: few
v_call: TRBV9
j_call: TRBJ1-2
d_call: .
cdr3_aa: CASSEGGGAGLGGYTF
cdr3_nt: TGTGCCAGCAGCGAGGGGGGCGGGGCAGGACTAGGTGGCTACACCTTC

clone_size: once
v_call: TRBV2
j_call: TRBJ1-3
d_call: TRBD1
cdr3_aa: CASGRKTGEGAGNTIYF
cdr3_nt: TGTGCCAGCGGCCGGAAGACAGGGGAAGGCGCTGGAAACACCATATATTTT

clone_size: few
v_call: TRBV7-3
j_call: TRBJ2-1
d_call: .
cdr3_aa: CASTAKSGSYNEQFF
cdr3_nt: TGTGCCAGTACCGCTAAGAGCGGTTCCTACAATGAGCAGTTCTTC

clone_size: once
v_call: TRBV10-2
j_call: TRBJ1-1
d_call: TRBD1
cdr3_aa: CASRIQGAVTEAFF
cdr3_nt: TGCGCCAGCAGAATACAGGGGGCAGTCACTGAAGCTTTCTTT

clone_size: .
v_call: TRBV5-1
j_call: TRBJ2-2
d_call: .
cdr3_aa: CASSLGRGNTGELFF
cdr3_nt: TGCGCCAGCAGCTTGGGCCGGGGGAACACCGGGGAGCTGTTTTTT

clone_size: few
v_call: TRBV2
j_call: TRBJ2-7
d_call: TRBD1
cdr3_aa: CASRTDRGTSEQYF
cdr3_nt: TGTGCCAGCAGGACGGACAGGGGGACCTCCGAGCAGTACTTC

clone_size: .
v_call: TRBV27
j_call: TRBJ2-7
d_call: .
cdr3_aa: CASSPPVSGEGEQYF
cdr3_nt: TGTGCCAGCAGTCCCCCAGTTTCGGGAGAGGGCGAGCAGTACTTC

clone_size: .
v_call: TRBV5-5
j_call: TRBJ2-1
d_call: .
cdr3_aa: CASSTGDSPYNEQFF
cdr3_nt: TGTGCCAGCAGCACCGGGGACTCCCCCTACAATGAGCAGTTCTTC

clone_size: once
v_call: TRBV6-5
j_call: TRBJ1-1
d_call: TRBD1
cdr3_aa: CASRAGGLRNTEAFF
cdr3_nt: TGTGCCAGCAGAGCAGGGGGTCTTAGGAACACTGAAGCTTTCTTT

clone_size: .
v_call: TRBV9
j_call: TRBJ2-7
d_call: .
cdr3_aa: CASSAADLYEQYF
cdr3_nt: TGTGCCAGCAGCGCGGCGGACTTATACGAGCAGTACTTC

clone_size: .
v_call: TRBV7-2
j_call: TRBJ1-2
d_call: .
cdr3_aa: CASSYDNTNYGYTF
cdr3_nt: TGTGCCAGCAGCTATGACAATACTAACTATGGCTACACCTTC

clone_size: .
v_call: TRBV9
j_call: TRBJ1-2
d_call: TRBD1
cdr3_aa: CASSATGYSYGYTF
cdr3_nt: TGTGCCAGCAGCGCGACAGGGTATAGCTATGGCTACACCTTC

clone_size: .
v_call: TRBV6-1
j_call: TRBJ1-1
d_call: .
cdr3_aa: CASSSQTVSEAFF
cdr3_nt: TGTGCCAGCAGTTCCCAGACAGTCTCTGAAGCTTTCTTT

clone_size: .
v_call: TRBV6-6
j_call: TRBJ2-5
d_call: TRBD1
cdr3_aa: CASNRDRGPTQYF
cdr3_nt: TGTGCCAGCAACCGGGACAGGGGGCCGACCCAGTACTTC

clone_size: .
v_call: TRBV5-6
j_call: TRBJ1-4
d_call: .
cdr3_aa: CASSLSLRAAGEKLFF
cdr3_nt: TGTGCCAGCAGCCTAAGTCTCAGGGCCGCGGGGGAAAAACTGTTTTTT